This TCR beta chain was captured by sequencing in a study of blood T cell repertoires in COVID-19. Study details: PBMCs, B-cell-depleted T cells, or T cells provided the cDNA or gDNA that made up the material.

This CDR3 region has 14 residues. Trimming took 7 bases from V and 0 from J; bases not matched to a gene: 3. Germline lookup yields CDR1 LGHDT and CDR2 YNNKEL (reference sequence). Profiled with immunoSEQ multiplex PCR; TCRdb holds only in-frame clones, not every one. The sample comprises roughly 200,000 clones, 80% to 90% of which are singletons, and roughly a tenth rests with the top ten. This sequence joins TRBV3-1 (or the pseudogene TRBV3-2) and TRBJ2-3; 8 bases fit TRBD2. The receptor's source is an elderly woman with COVID-19, enrolled during active disease. The specimen was peripheral blood. Here the CDR3 reads CASNRGGSTDTQYF. The CDR3 nucleotides are TGTGCCAGCAATCGGGGGGGTAGCACAGATACGCAGTATTTT.